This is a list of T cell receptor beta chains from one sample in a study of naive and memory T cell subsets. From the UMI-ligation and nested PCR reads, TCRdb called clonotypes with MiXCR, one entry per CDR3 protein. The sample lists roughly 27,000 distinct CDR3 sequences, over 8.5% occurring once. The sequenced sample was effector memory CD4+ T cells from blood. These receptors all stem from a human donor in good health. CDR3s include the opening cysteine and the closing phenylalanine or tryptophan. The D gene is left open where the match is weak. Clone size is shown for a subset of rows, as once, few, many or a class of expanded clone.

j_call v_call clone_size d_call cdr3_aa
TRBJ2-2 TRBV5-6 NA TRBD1 CASSSSGQKNTGELFF
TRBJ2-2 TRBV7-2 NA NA CASSISGGTGELFF
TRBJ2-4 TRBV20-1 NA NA CSARDRVISKNIQYF
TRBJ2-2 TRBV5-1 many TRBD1 CATATGGTTGELFF
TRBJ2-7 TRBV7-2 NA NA CASSYDSVPSYEQYF
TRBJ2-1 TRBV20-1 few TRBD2 CSARVPRTRGHNEQFF
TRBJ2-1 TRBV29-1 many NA CSVVDPLVRVTDEQFF
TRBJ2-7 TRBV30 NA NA CAWTTQGFVHEQYF
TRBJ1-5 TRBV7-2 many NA CASSLQSNQPQHF
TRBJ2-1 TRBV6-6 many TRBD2 CASSTRTSGFPEQFF
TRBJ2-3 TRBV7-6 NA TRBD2 CASSVGAGGATDTQYF
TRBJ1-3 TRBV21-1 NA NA CASSKTRTGNEVGNTIYF
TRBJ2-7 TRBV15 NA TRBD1 CATSRGTGDDEQYF
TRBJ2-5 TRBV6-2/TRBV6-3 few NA CASTRGWSGPKETQYF
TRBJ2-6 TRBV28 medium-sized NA CASSGPGVSGANVLTF
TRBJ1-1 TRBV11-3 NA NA CASSGTANTEAFF
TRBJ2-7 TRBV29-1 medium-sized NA CSVGGGRSSYEQYF
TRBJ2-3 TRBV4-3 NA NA CASSQDLGGLSDTQYF
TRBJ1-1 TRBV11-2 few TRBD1 CASSSLTGAAQNTEAFF
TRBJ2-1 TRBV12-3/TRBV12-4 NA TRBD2 CASGNPRAGDSYNEQFF
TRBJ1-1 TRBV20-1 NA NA CSARDLEKNTEAFF
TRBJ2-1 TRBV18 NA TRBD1 CASSLDRKHNEQFF
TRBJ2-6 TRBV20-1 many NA CSARDPGTTNVLTF
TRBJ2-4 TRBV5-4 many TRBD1 CASSRQGPLRNIQYF
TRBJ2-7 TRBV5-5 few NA CASSLSFISYEQYF
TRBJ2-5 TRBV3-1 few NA CASSQGSGPRGAQYF
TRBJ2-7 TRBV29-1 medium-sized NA CSAQSTSSYEQYF
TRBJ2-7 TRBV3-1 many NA CASSRFTNVGEQYF
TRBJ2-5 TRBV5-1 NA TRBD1 CASSPAGGRETQYF
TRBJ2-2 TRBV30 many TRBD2 CAWRGGWTGELFF
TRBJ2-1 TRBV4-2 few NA CASSQERVEQFF
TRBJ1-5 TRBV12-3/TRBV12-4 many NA CASSLRGQVNQPQHF
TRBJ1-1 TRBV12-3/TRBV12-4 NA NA CASSLRDFGAFF
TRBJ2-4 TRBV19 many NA CASSTRTELAKNIQYF
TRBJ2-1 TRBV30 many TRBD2 CAGGRAGGSKNEQFF
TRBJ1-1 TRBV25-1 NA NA CASSEQGTEAFF
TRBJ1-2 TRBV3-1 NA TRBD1 CASSSGTGISSGYTF
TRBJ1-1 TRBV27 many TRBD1 CASRKQGFTEAFF
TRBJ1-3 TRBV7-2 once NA CASSPAPGETGNTIYF
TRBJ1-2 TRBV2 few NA CASGGDYGYTF
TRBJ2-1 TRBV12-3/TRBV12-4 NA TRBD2 CASRISGRLHEQFF
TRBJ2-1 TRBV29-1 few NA CSVVRSSYNEQFF
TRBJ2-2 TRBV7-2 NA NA CASSLIAGPNTGELFF
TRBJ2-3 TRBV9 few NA CASGGVFAGSTDTQYF
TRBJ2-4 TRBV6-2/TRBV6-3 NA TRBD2 CASGPSGGRGGIQYF